Below, one TCR beta chain is given with its context. Its antigen is still unknown. The CDR3 has 13 residues. In germline, CDR1 is SGHRS, CDR2 YFSETQ. The sample comes from a study of T cell responses to AZD1222 COVID-19 vaccine. General observations from the study: Vaccine-related CD4 TCRs covered spike, predominating at 160-218 and 743-854. The peak T cell response came first, and repertoires were sampled only after it.

Profiled with immunoSEQ multiplex PCR; TCRdb holds only in-frame clones, not every one. The sample holds some 25,000 clones, roughly 87% seen once. This rearrangement joins TRBV5-1 to TRBJ2-2; D is undetermined. The J call is uncertain, as TRBJ1-3 better fits the DNA end. Sample: peripheral blood, taken 28 days after the second AZD1222 dose. The sequence was obtained from an adult who received the AZD1222 COVID-19 vaccine. The CDR3 protein is CASSLGEGNTIYF. In nucleotides, the CDR3 is TGCGCCAGCAGCTTGGGAGAAGGAAACACCATATATTTT.